These T cell receptor beta chains were read from a single sample in a study of T cells in Graves' hyperthyroidism and ophthalmopathy. In TCRdb, the multiplex PCR reads were re-called with MiXCR into one record per CDR3 protein. The sample records about 480,000 distinct CDR3 sequences, 13% to 15% being singletons. The sequenced material came from blood. Receptor source: a young woman with Graves' hyperthyroidism. CDR3s include the opening cysteine and the closing phenylalanine or tryptophan. Fields, in order: V gene, clone size, J gene, D gene, CDR3 protein, CDR3 DNA. A D gene is named only where the DNA matches it firmly. Expanded clones are given a class, and other clones once, few, many or no size at all.

TRBV27	many	TRBJ1-1	.	CASSLETGNTEAFF	TGTGCCAGCAGTTTGGAGACAGGGAACACTGAAGCTTTCTTT
TRBV20-1	many	TRBJ1-3	.	CSATGPTLPSGNTIYF	TGCAGTGCTACAGGGCCCACGTTACCCTCTGGAAACACCATATATTTT
TRBV7-2	few	TRBJ1-6	.	CATDGTGTRGSPLHF	TGTGCCACCGACGGGACCGGGACGAGAGGTTCACCCCTCCACTTT
TRBV12-3/TRBV12-4	many	TRBJ2-6	.	CASSLAGGSGANVLTF	TGTGCCAGCAGTTTGGCCGGGGGCTCTGGGGCCAACGTCCTGACTTTC
TRBV27	few	TRBJ1-5	TRBD1	CASSLDRGGQPQHF	TGTGCCAGCAGTTTGGACAGGGGAGGACAGCCCCAGCATTTT
TRBV6-2/TRBV6-3	.	TRBJ2-2	TRBD1	CASSFQGARGELFF	TGTGCCAGCAGTTTCCAGGGGGCGAGAGGGGAGCTGTTTTTT
TRBV30	many	TRBJ1-1	.	CAWSPFSGYTEAFF	TGTGCCTGGAGTCCCTTTTCAGGTTATACTGAAGCTTTCTTT
TRBV4-1	few	TRBJ1-1	.	CASSQDGGRTDEAFF	TGCGCCAGCAGCCAAGATGGGGGGCGCACGGATGAAGCTTTCTTT
TRBV2	many	TRBJ1-3	.	CASTRTAASGNTIYF	TGTGCCAGCACCCGGACAGCCGCCTCTGGAAACACCATATATTTT
TRBV15	.	TRBJ2-1	.	CATSRVSREYNEQFF	TGTGCCACCAGCAGAGTATCGCGGGAATACAATGAGCAGTTCTTC
TRBV30	many	TRBJ2-3	TRBD2	CAWSVGLAGEADTQYF	TGTGCCTGGAGTGTAGGGTTGGCGGGAGAGGCGGATACGCAGTATTTT
TRBV27	.	TRBJ2-1	.	CASSTDRSSYNEQFF	TGTGCCAGCAGTACAGATCGAAGCTCCTACAATGAGCAGTTCTTC
TRBV3-1	.	TRBJ2-1	.	CASSQLYRPAANEQFF	TGTGCCAGCAGCCAACTTTATCGACCAGCCGCCAATGAGCAGTTCTTC
TRBV20-1	once	TRBJ2-3	TRBD2	CSATPERGSTDTQYF	TGCAGTGCTACCCCGGAGCGGGGGAGCACAGATACGCAGTATTTT
TRBV7-9	many	TRBJ2-5	.	CASSSRDRYQETQYF	TGTGCCAGCAGCTCCAGGGACCGGTACCAAGAGACCCAGTACTTC
TRBV20-1	many	TRBJ2-1	TRBD2	CSARRGEGRWDEQFF	TGCAGTGCTAGAAGAGGGGAGGGCCGCTGGGATGAGCAGTTCTTC
TRBV7-3	.	TRBJ2-1	TRBD2	CASSLGGSGGNEQFF	TGTGCCAGCAGCTTAGGCGGGAGCGGTGGGAATGAGCAGTTCTTC
TRBV15	few	TRBJ2-1	.	CATSREGGNEQFF	TGTGCCACCAGCAGAGAGGGGGGAAATGAGCAGTTCTTC
TRBV9	many	TRBJ2-7	.	CASSPGQRNYEQYF	TGTGCCAGCAGCCCCGGACAGCGAAACTACGAGCAGTACTTC
TRBV5-6	many	TRBJ2-1	TRBD2	CASSPGTSGIYEQFF	TGTGCCAGCAGCCCCGGGACTAGCGGGATCTATGAGCAGTTCTTC
TRBV19	.	TRBJ2-1	TRBD2	CASTMGGLAGENEQFF	TGTGCCAGTACCATGGGGGGGCTAGCGGGAGAGAATGAGCAGTTCTTC
TRBV7-3	many	TRBJ2-1	TRBD2	CASSSLVTGGPDEQFF	TGTGCCAGCAGCTCCCTTGTAACGGGAGGGCCAGATGAGCAGTTCTTC
TRBV20-1	many	TRBJ1-5	TRBD1	CSASPLDRGYSNQPQHF	TGCAGTGCTAGCCCATTGGACAGGGGATATAGCAATCAGCCCCAGCATTTT
TRBV6-5	.	TRBJ1-2	.	CASSYSGANYGYTF	TGTGCCAGCAGTTACTCAGGGGCTAACTATGGCTACACCTTC
TRBV27	.	TRBJ2-7	.	CASSSQGLDGQYF	TGTGCCAGCAGTTCCCAGGGGTTGGACGGGCAGTACTTC
TRBV20-1	.	TRBJ2-7	.	CSASTTGSYEQYF	TGCAGTGCTAGCACAACAGGAAGCTACGAGCAGTACTTC
TRBV6-2/TRBV6-3	many	TRBJ1-1	.	CASITPLNTEAFF	TGTGCCAGCATCACACCCCTCAACACTGAAGCTTTCTTT
TRBV11-3	many	TRBJ2-7	.	CASSFSWGGGRNEQYF	TGTGCCAGCAGCTTCTCGTGGGGTGGGGGGCGGAACGAGCAGTACTTC
TRBV3-1	many	TRBJ2-1	TRBD2	CASSQVLAGVWNEQFF	TGTGCCAGCAGCCAAGTTCTAGCGGGAGTCTGGAATGAGCAGTTCTTC
TRBV5-1	.	TRBJ2-5	.	CASSMGDGDGETQYF	TGCGCCAGCAGCATGGGGGACGGAGACGGGGAGACCCAGTACTTC
TRBV30	many	TRBJ1-5	TRBD1	CAWSGAGQGNQPQHF	TGTGCCTGGAGTGGGGCGGGACAGGGCAATCAGCCCCAGCATTTT
TRBV19	many	TRBJ1-5	.	CASSISTNQPQHF	TGTGCCAGTAGTATATCCACAAATCAGCCCCAGCATTTT
TRBV10-3	many	TRBJ2-3	.	CAINGRVAIGQDTQYF	TGTGCCATCAATGGGAGAGTCGCAATCGGACAAGATACGCAGTATTTT
TRBV5-8	.	TRBJ2-1	TRBD2	CASARLTSGRDEQFF	TGTGCCAGCGCCCGCTTGACTAGCGGGAGAGATGAGCAGTTCTTC
TRBV11-2	.	TRBJ2-7	.	CASSLEGGQIYEQYF	TGTGCCAGCAGCTTAGAAGGCGGACAGATTTACGAGCAGTACTTC
TRBV11-2	many	TRBJ2-3	TRBD2	CASSLVSAGDVPDTQYF	TGTGCCAGCAGCTTAGTTTCTGCGGGAGATGTTCCAGATACGCAGTATTTT
TRBV7-9	.	TRBJ1-2	.	CASSDGLTRIGYGYTF	TGTGCCAGCAGCGATGGACTTACTCGGATCGGTTATGGCTACACCTTC
TRBV20-1	many	TRBJ2-1	TRBD2	CSAETSGRNYNEQFF	TGCAGTGCCGAAACTAGCGGGAGGAACTACAATGAGCAGTTCTTC
TRBV7-6	many	TRBJ2-1	.	CASSSKAESSYNEQFF	TGTGCCAGCAGCTCCAAAGCGGAGAGCTCCTACAATGAGCAGTTCTTC
TRBV19	.	TRBJ2-3	.	CASSIYGQRNLPTRDTQYF	TGTGCCAGTAGTATTTATGGGCAAAGGAACCTTCCCACCCGGGATACGCAGTATTTT
TRBV27	many	TRBJ2-3	.	CASKGSSTDTQYF	TGTGCCAGCAAGGGGTCCAGCACAGATACGCAGTATTTT
TRBV27	few	TRBJ1-1	.	CASRYRDGVGNTEAFF	TGTGCCAGCAGATACAGGGACGGGGTAGGGAATACTGAAGCTTTCTTT
TRBV12-3/TRBV12-4	.	TRBJ1-4	TRBD1	CASRKQGINEKLFF	TGTGCCAGCAGGAAACAGGGGATTAATGAAAAACTGTTTTTT
TRBV6-1	many	TRBJ1-2	TRBD1	CASRDRGLVGYTF	TGTGCCAGCAGGGACAGGGGGCTCGTTGGCTACACCTTC
TRBV3-1	many	TRBJ1-3	.	CASSDPGHPSGNTIYF	TGTGCCAGCAGCGACCCGGGACACCCCTCTGGAAACACCATATATTTT
TRBV20-1	many	TRBJ2-2	.	CSASPEFRDTGELFF	TGCAGTGCTAGCCCGGAATTCAGGGATACCGGGGAGCTGTTTTTT
TRBV10-3	many	TRBJ1-2	.	CAISESPPSYTF	TGTGCCATCAGTGAGTCGCCACCGAGCTACACCTTC
TRBV7-9	many	TRBJ2-1	.	CASSLRGRSSYNEQFF	TGTGCCAGCAGCTTGAGGGGTAGGAGCTCCTACAATGAGCAGTTCTTC
TRBV5-1	.	TRBJ2-2	.	CASTTTLIGELFF	TGCGCCAGCACCACCACACTGATCGGGGAGCTGTTTTTT
TRBV5-1	.	TRBJ1-1	.	CASSLTGIGTEAFF	TGCGCCAGCAGCTTGACAGGGATCGGCACTGAAGCTTTCTTT
TRBV24-1	many	TRBJ1-1	.	CATSDGDGRGAFF	TGTGCCACCAGTGATGGGGACGGGAGGGGAGCTTTCTTT
TRBV5-1	many	TRBJ2-3	TRBD2	CASSLVMREGPDTQYF	TGCGCCAGCAGCTTGGTGATGCGGGAGGGCCCAGATACGCAGTATTTT
TRBV10-3	many	TRBJ2-5	.	CAISGSPKRELGLETQYF	TGTGCCATCAGTGGGTCCCCGAAGAGGGAGTTGGGTCTAGAGACCCAGTACTTC
TRBV9	few	TRBJ2-7	TRBD1	CASSLGGRGLYEQYF	TGTGCCAGCAGCCTAGGGGGCAGGGGGCTCTACGAGCAGTACTTC
TRBV10-3	many	TRBJ1-6	TRBD1	CAISVSGGDSPLHF	TGTGCCATCAGTGTCTCAGGGGGTGATTCACCCCTCCACTTT
TRBV9	.	TRBJ2-2	.	CASSASPWELFF	TGTGCCAGCAGCGCGTCCCCCTGGGAGCTGTTTTTT
TRBV12-5	many	TRBJ2-1	.	CASGLYEKANNEQFF	TGTGCTAGTGGCCTGTACGAGAAAGCAAACAATGAGCAGTTCTTC